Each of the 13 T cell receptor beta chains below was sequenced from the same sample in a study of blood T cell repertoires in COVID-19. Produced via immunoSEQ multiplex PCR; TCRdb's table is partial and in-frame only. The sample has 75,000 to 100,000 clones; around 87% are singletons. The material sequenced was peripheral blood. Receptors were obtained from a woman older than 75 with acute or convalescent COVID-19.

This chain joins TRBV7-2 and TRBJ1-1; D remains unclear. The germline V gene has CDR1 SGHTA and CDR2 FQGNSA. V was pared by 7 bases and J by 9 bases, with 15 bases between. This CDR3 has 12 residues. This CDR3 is CASNRVGGQAFF. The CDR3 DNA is TGTGCCAGCAATCGGGTTGGAGGGCAAGCTTTCTTT.

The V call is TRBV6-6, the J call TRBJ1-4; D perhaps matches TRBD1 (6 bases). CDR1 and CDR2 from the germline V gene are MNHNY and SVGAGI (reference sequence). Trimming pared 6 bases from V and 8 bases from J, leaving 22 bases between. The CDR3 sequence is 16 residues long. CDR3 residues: CASSFALGRGGEKLFF. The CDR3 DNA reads TGTGCCAGCAGCTTCGCCCTAGGGAGGGGGGGGGAAAAACTGTTTTTT.

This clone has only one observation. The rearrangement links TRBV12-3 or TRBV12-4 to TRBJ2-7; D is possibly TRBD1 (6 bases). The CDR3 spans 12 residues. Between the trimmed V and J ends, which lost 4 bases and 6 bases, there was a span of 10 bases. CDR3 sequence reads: CASSSGAREQYF. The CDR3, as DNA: TGTGCCAGCAGTTCAGGGGCCCGCGAGCAGTACTTC.

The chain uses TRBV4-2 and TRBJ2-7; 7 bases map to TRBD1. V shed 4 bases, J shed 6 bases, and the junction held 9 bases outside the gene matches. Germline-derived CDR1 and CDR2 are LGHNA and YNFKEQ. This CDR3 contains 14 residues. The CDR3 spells CASSRGTVSSEQYF. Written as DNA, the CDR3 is TGTGCCAGCAGCCGGGGGACAGTATCGTCCGAGCAGTACTTC.

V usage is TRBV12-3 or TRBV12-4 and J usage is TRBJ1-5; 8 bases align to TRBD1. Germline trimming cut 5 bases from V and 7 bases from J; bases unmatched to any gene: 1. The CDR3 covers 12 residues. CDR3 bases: TGTGCCAGCAGTACAGGGGGACAGCCCCAGCATTTT. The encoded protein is CASSTGGQPQHF.

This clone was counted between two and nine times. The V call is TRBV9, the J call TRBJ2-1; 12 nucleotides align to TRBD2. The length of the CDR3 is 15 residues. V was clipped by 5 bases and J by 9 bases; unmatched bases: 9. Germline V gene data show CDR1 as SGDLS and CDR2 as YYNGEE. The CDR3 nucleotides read TGTGCCAGCAGTATCCTAGCGGGAGGGCCTAGTGAGCAGTTCTTC. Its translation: CASSILAGGPSEQFF.

The CDR3 spells CASSFLPDRGTYEQYF. CDR3 coding DNA: TGTGCCAGCAGTTTCCTTCCGGACAGGGGTACCTACGAGCAGTACTTC. The V gene is TRBV27, the J gene TRBJ2-7, with 9 bases fitting TRBD1. Trimming removed 3 bases from V and 2 bases from J; junction bases left unmatched: 8. The CDR3 extends over 16 amino acids. Germline values: CDR1 MNHEY, CDR2 SMNVEV (reference sequence).

In nucleotides, the CDR3 is TGCAGCGTTGTTGGCAGGGGTACCTACGAGCAGTACTTC. Its translation: CSVVGRGTYEQYF. V gene TRBV29-1 combines with J gene TRBJ2-7; D might be TRBD1 (6 bases). V shed 4 bases and J shed 2 bases, with 12 bases lying between them. Germline CDR1 is SQVTM and CDR2 is ANQGSEA. CDR3 length equals 13 residues.

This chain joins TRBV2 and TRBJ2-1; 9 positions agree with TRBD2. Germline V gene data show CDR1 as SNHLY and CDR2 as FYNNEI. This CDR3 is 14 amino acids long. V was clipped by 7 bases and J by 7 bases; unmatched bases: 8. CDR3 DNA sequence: TGTGCCAGCAAAGGGACTAGCAAGGGGAATGAGCAGTTCTTC. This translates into CASKGTSKGNEQFF.

The CDR3 here is CASSQWQGEAFF. The CDR3 bases are TGCGCCAGCAGCCAATGGCAGGGTGAAGCTTTCTTT. V gene TRBV4-3 combines with J gene TRBJ1-1, with a tentative D call TRBD1 (5 bases). Trimming cost V 2 bases and J 7 bases, with 8 bases left between them. Germline V gene sequence: CDR1 LGHNA, CDR2 YSLEER. This CDR3 contains 12 residues.

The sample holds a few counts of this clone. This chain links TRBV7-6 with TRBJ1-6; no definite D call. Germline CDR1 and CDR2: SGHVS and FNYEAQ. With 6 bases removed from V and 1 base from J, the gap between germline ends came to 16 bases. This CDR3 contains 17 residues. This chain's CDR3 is CASSPYSSPSYNSPLHF. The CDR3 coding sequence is TGTGCCAGCAGTCCTTACTCATCACCATCCTATAATTCACCCCTCCACTTT.

CDR3 residues: CASSARLAGVGELFF. Written as DNA, the CDR3 is TGTGCCAGCAGTGCCAGACTAGCGGGGGTCGGGGAGCTGTTTTTT. The chain has TRBV7-2 and TRBJ2-2; 12 nucleotides agree with TRBD2. CDR1 and CDR2 from the germline V gene are SGHTA and FQGNSA. The CDR3 spans 15 residues. J gave up 7 bases and V 6 bases, and 6 bases lay outside the gene matches.

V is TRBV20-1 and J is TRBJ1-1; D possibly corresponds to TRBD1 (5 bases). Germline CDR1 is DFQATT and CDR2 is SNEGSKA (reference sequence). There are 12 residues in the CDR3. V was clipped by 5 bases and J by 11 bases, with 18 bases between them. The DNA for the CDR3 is TGCAGTGCTGGTGGGGCGGCGGGAAGGGCTTTCTTT. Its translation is CSAGGAAGRAFF.